This T cell receptor beta chain was retrieved from a study of T cells after yellow fever vaccination. On the study more broadly: Preparation of the low-cell-number fractions used SMART-Seq v4 Ultra Low Input.

Germline V gene data show CDR1 as SQVTM and CDR2 as ANQGSEA. The CDR3 totals 14 residues. The V gene end was trimmed by 8 bases and the J gene end by 6 bases; junction bases not matched to a gene: 11. In making TCR cDNA, 5'RACE template switching added a universal primer site and UMIs to it. TCRdb re-called the 5' RACE reads with MiXCR, one entry per CDR3 protein. This sample yields some 350,000 distinct CDR3 sequences, of which approximately 4.2% are seen a single time; roughly a quarter belongs to the top ten. On this clonotype itself: Its antigen is currently unknown.

Study-level findings and limits: It was the secondary response that reached its peak faster, day 5 versus 15, but it was weaker. A small share of clonotypes appeared in both CD4 and CD8 compartments.

The rearrangement uses TRBV29-1 and TRBJ2-1, with TRBD1 matching over 9 bases. Sequenced here: PBMCs, sampled 5 days after the yellow fever booster vaccination. This receptor was identified in a man younger than 35 who received the YFV17D yellow fever vaccine. This CDR3 is CSTPGLGQGNEQFF. CDR3 nucleotides: TGCAGCACCCCGGGTCTGGGACAGGGCAATGAGCAGTTCTTC.